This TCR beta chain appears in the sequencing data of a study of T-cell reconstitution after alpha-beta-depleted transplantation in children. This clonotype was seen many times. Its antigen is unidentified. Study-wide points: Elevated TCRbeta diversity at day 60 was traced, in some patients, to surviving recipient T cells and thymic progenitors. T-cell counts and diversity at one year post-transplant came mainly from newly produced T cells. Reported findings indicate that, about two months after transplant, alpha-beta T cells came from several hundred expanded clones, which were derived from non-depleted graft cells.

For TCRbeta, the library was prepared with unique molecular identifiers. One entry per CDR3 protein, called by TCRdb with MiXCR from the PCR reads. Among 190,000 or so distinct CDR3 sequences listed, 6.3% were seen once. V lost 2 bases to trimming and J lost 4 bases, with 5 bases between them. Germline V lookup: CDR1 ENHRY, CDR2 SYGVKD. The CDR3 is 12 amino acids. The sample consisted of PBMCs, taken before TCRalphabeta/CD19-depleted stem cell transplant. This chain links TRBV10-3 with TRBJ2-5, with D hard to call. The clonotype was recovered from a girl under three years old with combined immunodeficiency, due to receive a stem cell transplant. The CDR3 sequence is CAISEMGETQYF. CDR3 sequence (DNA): TGTGCCATCAGTGAGATGGGAGAGACCCAGTACTTC.